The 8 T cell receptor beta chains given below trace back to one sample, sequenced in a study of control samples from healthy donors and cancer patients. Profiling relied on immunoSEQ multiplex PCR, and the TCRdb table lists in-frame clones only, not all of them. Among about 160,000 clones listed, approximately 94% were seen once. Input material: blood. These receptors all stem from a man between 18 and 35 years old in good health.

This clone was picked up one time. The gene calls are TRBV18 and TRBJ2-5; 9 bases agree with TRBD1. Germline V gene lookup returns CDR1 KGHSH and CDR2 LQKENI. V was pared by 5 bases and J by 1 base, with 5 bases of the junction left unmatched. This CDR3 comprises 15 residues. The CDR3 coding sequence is TGTGCCAGCTCAGGGACAGGGAATTTCCAAGAGACCCAGTACTTC. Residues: CASSGTGNFQETQYF.

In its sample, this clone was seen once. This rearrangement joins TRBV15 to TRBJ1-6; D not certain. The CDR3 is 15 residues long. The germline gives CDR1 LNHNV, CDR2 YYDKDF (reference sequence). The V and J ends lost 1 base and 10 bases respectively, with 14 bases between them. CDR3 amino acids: CATSRGEINPSPLHF. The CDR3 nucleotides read TGTGCCACCAGCAGAGGGGAAATAAACCCCTCACCCCTCCACTTT.

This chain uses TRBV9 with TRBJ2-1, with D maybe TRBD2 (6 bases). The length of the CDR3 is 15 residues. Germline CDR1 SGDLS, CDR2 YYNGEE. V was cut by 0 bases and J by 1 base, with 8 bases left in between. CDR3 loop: CASSVEGTSYNEQFF. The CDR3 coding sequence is TGTGCCAGCAGCGTAGAAGGGACTTCCTACAATGAGCAGTTCTTC.

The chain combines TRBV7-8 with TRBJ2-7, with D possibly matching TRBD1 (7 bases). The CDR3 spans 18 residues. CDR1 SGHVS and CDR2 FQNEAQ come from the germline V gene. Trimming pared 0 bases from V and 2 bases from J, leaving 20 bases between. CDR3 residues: CASSLARGKTGRTYEQYF. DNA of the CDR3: TGTGCCAGCAGCTTAGCTCGTGGGAAGACAGGGAGGACCTACGAGCAGTACTTC. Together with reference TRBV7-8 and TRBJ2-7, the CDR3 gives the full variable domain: GAGVSQSPRYKVAKRGQDVALRCDPISGHVSLFWYQQALGQGPEFLTYFQNEAQLDKSGLPSDRFFAERPEGSVSTLKIQRTQQEDSAVYLCASSLARGKTGRTYEQYFGPGTRLTVT.

The CDR3 here is CASSLGGSGQPQHF. DNA of the CDR3: TGTGCCAGCAGCTTAGGTGGTTCGGGGCAGCCCCAGCATTTT. V and J are TRBV7-6 and TRBJ1-5; no clear D. The length of the CDR3 is 14 residues. The V gene's germline CDR1 is SGHVS and CDR2 FNYEAQ. The V gene lost 1 base and the J gene lost 7 bases, with 11 bases spanning the gap.

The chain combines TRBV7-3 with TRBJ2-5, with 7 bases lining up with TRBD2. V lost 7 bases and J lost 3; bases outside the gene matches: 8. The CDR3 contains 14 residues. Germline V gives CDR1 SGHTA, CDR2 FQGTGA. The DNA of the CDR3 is TGTGCCAGCACGGCGGGGCTAGCGGAAGAGACCCAGTACTTC. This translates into CASTAGLAEETQYF.

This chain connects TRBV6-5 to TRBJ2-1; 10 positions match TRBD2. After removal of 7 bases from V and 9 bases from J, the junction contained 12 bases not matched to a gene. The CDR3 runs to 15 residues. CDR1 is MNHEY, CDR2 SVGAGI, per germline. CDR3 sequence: CASTPGVIAGGEQFF. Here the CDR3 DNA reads TGTGCCAGCACCCCAGGGGTAATAGCGGGAGGTGAGCAGTTCTTC.

This CDR3 is CATPVTTGELFF. CDR3 DNA sequence: TGTGCCACCCCGGTCACCACCGGGGAGCTGTTTTTT. V usage is TRBV7-9 and J usage is TRBJ2-2; D is ambiguous. Trimming pared 10 bases from V and 4 bases from J, leaving 10 bases between. The CDR3 is 12 residues long. Germline loops: CDR1 SEHNR, CDR2 FQNEAQ (reference sequence).